This record covers a single T cell receptor beta chain. Clones were read by immunoSEQ multiplex PCR, and TCRdb kept only the in-frame ones, dropping some. The sample contains around 110,000 clones, under 95% of which appear only once. This specimen comes from a study of T cell changes during pregnancy in multiple sclerosis. The CDR3 extends over 15 amino acids. V was trimmed by 2 bases and J by 5 bases, leaving 16 bases between them. Per the germline V gene, CDR1 is SGHNT and CDR2 is YYREEE (reference sequence). V is TRBV5-4 and J is TRBJ2-5; tentatively, D is TRBD1 (5 bases). The sequenced sample was peripheral blood, obtained before pregnancy. The source is a female donor with multiple sclerosis, enrolled in a pregnancy study. The CDR3 spells CASSFSLQATETQYF. In DNA form, the CDR3 reads TGTGCCAGCAGCTTCTCCCTACAGGCGACGGAGACCCAGTACTTC.